These T cell receptor beta chains were read from a single sample in a study of blood T cell repertoires in COVID-19. This table comes from immunoSEQ multiplex PCR, and its TCRdb copy is limited to in-frame clones, with some not included. This table holds roughly 190,000 clones, roughly four fifths found once. The sample was PBMCs or T cells enriched from blood (not recorded which). These receptors came from a man aged 40-55 years who had recovered from COVID-19. The CDR3 runs from the conserved cysteine through the conserved F or W. The D gene is left open where the match is weak. A row's size may be missing; if present it is once, few, many or a size class.

clone size	D gene	V gene	J gene	CDR3 DNA	CDR3 protein
-	-	TRBV30	TRBJ1-2	TGTGCCTGGAGTGTACCCTCGGGGAAATATGGCTACACCTTC	CAWSVPSGKYGYTF
-	-	TRBV9	TRBJ1-3	TGTGCCAGCAGCGCGGCCACAGGGCCCCCCGGAAACACCATATATTTT	CASSAATGPPGNTIYF
-	TRBD2	TRBV5-4	TRBJ2-2	TGTGCCAGCAGCTTGGCCGGGACTAGAAGGGGACGCGGGGAGCTGTTTTTT	CASSLAGTRRGRGELFF
-	-	TRBV10-3	TRBJ1-5	TGTGCCATCAGTGAGGACAGACTCAATCAGCCCCAGCATTTT	CAISEDRLNQPQHF
-	TRBD2	TRBV7-2	TRBJ2-2	TGTGCCAGCAGCTCGACTAGCGGGGGGGGCACCGGGGAGCTGTTTTTT	CASSSTSGGGTGELFF
-	-	TRBV2	TRBJ2-5	TGTGCCAGCAGCCTCCGCCCAGGGGAAGAGACCCAGTACTTC	CASSLRPGEETQYF
-	-	TRBV19	TRBJ1-5	TGTGCCAGTAGTATAGGACAGGTCGGCAATCAGCCCCAGCATTTT	CASSIGQVGNQPQHF
few	TRBD1	TRBV2	TRBJ1-5	TGTGCCAGCAGTCTGGGACAGGGGGTTTATCAGCCCCAGCATTTT	CASSLGQGVYQPQHF
-	-	TRBV5-1	TRBJ2-1	TGCGCCAGCAGCTTGGGGGCGGGACCCTACAATGAGCAGTTCTTC	CASSLGAGPYNEQFF
-	-	TRBV11-3	TRBJ2-2	TGTGCCAGCAGCTCCCGGACAGGAGGGGGCGGGGAGCTGTTTTTT	CASSSRTGGGGELFF
-	-	TRBV4-3	TRBJ1-2	TGCGCCAGCAGCCAGACCCTTCAGGGGGGCTACACCTTC	CASSQTLQGGYTF
-	TRBD2	TRBV5-1	TRBJ2-2	TGCGCCAGCAGAACTAGCGGGAGGGCCGACGGGGAGCTGTTTTTT	CASRTSGRADGELFF
few	-	TRBV5-1	TRBJ1-2	TGCGCCAGCAGCCCCGGGGATGGCTACACCTTC	CASSPGDGYTF
-	-	TRBV9	TRBJ1-4	TGTGCCAGCAGCGTCTCAGGTGCAACTAATGAAAAACTGTTTTTT	CASSVSGATNEKLFF